Reported below is one TCR beta chain. Antigen unknown. The CDR3 ends on some other residue instead of the conserved phenylalanine or tryptophan, so this is likely a read error. V was pared by 3 bases and J by 8 bases, with 13 bases between. Per the germline V gene, CDR1 is SQVTM and CDR2 is ANQGSEA. This CDR3 has 12 residues. This sample is part of a study of tumor-infiltrating lymphocytes in primary liver carcinoma. Between roughly 18 and 30 mg of unsorted bulk tissue served as the source from which RNA and DNA were co-extracted. The patients had histopathologically diagnosed primary liver carcinoma, and their disease was treated by surgical resection. Donors were untreated and chronically infected with HBV. The authors made TCR beta cDNA from approximately 500 ng total RNA with a constant-region primer. ARM-PCR was slightly modified, and three nested multiplex PCR rounds with it gave rise to the TCR beta libraries. Each of the first two PCR rounds ran approximately 11 cycles with TRBV1-TRBV30 forward and C-beta reverse primers. TCRdb re-analysed the multiplex PCR reads in MiXCR, keeping a single row per CDR3 protein. The sample carries around 80,000 distinct CDR3 sequences, 55% to 85% recorded once.

Overall study results and limits: With p = 0.039, the top-250-clone fraction in tumors significantly exceeded that in blood. Overlap in tumor-adjacent and tumor-blood pairs fell below that of tumor region pairs.

Sequenced: liver tumor tissue from sampling region 1. Documented subset: tumor region T1, superior pole. The chain carries TRBV29-1 and TRBJ1-1; D possibly corresponds to TRBD1 (5 bases). The receptor was derived from a man in his forties with primary liver carcinoma and hepatitis B virus infection. The CDR3, as DNA: TGCAGCGTTGAGAGGGGTCGTGAGGAAGCTTTCATT. Its protein is CSVERGREEAFI.